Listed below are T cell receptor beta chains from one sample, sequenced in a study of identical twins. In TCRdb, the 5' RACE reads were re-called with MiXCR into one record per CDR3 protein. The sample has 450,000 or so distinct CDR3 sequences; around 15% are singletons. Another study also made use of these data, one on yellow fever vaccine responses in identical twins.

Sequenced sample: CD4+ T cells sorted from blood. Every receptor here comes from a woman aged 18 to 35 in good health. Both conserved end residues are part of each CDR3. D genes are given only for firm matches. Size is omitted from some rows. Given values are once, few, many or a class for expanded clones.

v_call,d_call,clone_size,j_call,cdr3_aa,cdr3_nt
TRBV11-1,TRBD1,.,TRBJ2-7,CASSLQGAVYEQYF,TGTGCCAGCAGCTTGCAGGGGGCTGTCTACGAGCAGTACTTC
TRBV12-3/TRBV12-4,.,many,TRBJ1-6,CASSFRTGTSNSPLHF,TGTGCCAGCAGTTTCCGTACAGGGACTTCCAACTCACCCCTCCACTTT
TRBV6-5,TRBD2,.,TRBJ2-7,CASSYSRLAGDYEQYF,TGTGCCAGCAGTTACTCCCGACTAGCGGGGGATTACGAGCAGTACTTC
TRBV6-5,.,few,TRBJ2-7,CASSYSRRIRTYEQYF,TGTGCCAGCAGTTACTCAAGGCGGATAAGGACCTACGAGCAGTACTTC
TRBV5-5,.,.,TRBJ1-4,CASSFRLQTEIEKLFF,TGTGCCAGCAGCTTCCGTTTACAGACAGAGATTGAAAAACTGTTTTTT
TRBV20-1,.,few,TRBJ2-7,CSASPTYEQYF,TGCAGTGCTAGTCCGACCTACGAGCAGTACTTC
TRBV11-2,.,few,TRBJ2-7,CASSPTGTKPYEQYF,TGTGCCAGCAGCCCCACCGGGACAAAACCATACGAGCAGTACTTC
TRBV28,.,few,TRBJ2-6,CASRTVGEGANVLTF,TGTGCCAGCAGGACGGTCGGGGAGGGGGCCAACGTCCTGACTTTC
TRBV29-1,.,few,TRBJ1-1,CSVGGFGTEAFF,TGCAGCGTTGGGGGTTTTGGGACGGAGGCTTTCTTT
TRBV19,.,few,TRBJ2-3,CASSIGSFTDTQYF,TGTGCCAGTAGTATAGGTAGCTTCACAGATACGCAGTATTTT
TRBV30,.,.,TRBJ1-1,CAWSKGRSTEAFF,TGTGCCTGGAGTAAAGGGCGAAGCACTGAAGCTTTCTTT
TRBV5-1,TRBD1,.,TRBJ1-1,CASSGGGTGWTEAFF,TGCGCCAGCAGCGGTGGCGGGACAGGTTGGACTGAAGCTTTCTTT
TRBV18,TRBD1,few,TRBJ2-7,CASSLSSGTGTREQYF,TGTGCCAGCTCACTATCCTCCGGGACAGGGACGCGCGAGCAGTACTTC
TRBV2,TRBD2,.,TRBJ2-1,CASKWTSGGPNEQFF,TGTGCCAGCAAATGGACTAGCGGGGGCCCCAATGAGCAGTTCTTC
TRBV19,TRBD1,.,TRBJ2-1,CASRTGRGHGSTLANEQFF,TGTGCCAGTAGGACGGGCAGGGGGCATGGGTCGACCCTTGCCAATGAGCAGTTCTTC
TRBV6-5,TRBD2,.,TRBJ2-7,CASSYGGVREQYF,TGTGCCAGCAGTTACGGGGGGGTTCGCGAGCAGTACTTC
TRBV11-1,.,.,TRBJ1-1,CASSLLEAGATEAFF,TGTGCCAGCAGCCTGTTGGAAGCCGGGGCCACTGAAGCTTTCTTT
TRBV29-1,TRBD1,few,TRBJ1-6,CSVSTGTGNSPLHF,TGCAGCGTTTCAACCGGGACAGGGAATTCACCCCTCCACTTT
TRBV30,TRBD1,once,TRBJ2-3,CAWGPGQGTDTQYF,TGTGCCTGGGGTCCGGGACAGGGCACAGATACGCAGTATTTT
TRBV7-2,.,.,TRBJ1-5,CASRTAAGPQHF,TGTGCCAGCAGAACAGCGGCAGGGCCCCAGCATTTT
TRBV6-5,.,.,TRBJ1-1,CASSSFLTEAFF,TGTGCCAGCAGTTCATTTTTAACTGAAGCTTTCTTT